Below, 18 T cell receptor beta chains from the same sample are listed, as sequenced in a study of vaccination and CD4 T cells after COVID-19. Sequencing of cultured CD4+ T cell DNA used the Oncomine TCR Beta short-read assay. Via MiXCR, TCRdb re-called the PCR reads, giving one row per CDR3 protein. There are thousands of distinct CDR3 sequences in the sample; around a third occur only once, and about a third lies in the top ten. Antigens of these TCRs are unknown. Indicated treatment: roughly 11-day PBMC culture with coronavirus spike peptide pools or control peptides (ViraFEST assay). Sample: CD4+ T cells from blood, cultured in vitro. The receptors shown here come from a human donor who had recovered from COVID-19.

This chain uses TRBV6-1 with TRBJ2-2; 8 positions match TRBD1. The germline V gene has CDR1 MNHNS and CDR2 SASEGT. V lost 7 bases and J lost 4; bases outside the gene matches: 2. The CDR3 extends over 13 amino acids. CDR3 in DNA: TGTGCCAGCACCCAGGGGGCCACCGGGGAGCTGTTTTTT. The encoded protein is CASTQGATGELFF.

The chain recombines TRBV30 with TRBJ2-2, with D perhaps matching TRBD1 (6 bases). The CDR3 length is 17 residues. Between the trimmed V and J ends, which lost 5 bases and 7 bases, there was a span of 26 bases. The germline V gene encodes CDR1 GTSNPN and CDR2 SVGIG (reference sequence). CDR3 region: CAWDQSWGQGSSGELFF. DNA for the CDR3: TGTGCCTGGGATCAATCCTGGGGGCAGGGATCGAGCGGGGAGCTGTTTTTT.

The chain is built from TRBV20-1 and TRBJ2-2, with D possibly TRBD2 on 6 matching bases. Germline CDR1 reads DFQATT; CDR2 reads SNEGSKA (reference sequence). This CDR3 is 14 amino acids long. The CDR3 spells CSATQGRGTGELFF. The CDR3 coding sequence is TGCAGCGCGACCCAGGGTCGGGGGACCGGGGAGCTGTTTTTT.

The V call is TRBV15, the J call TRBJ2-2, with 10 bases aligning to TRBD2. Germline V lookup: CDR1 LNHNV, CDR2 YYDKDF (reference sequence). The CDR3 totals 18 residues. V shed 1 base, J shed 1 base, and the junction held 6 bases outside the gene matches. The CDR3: CATSRAFSSGGNTGELFF. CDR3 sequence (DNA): TGTGCCACCAGCAGAGCCTTCTCTAGCGGGGGGAACACCGGGGAGCTGTTTTTT.

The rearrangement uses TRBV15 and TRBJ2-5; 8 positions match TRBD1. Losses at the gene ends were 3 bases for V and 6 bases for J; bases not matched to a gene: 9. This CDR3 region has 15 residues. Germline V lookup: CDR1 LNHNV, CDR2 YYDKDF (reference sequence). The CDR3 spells CATSSDRGGKKTQYF. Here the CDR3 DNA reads TGTGCCACCAGCAGTGACAGGGGTGGTAAAAAGACCCAGTACTTC. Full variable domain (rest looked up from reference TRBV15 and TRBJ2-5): DAMVIQNPRYQVTQFGKPVTLSCSQTLNHNVMYWYQQKSSQAPKLLFHYYDKDFNNEADTPDNFQSRRPNTSFCFLDIRSPGLGDTAMYLCATSSDRGGKKTQYFGPGTRLLVL.

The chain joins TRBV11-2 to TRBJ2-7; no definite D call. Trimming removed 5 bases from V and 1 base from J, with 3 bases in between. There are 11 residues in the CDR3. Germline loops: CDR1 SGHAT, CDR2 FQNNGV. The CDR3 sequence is CASSVSYEQYF. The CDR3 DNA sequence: TGTGCCAGCAGCGTTTCCTACGAGCAGTACTTC. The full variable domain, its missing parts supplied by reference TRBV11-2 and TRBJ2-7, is EAGVAQSPRYKIIEKRQSVAFWCNPISGHATLYWYQQILGQGPKLLIQFQNNGVVDDSQLPKDRFSAERLKGVDSTLKIQPAKLEDSAVYLCASSVSYEQYFGPGTRLTVT.

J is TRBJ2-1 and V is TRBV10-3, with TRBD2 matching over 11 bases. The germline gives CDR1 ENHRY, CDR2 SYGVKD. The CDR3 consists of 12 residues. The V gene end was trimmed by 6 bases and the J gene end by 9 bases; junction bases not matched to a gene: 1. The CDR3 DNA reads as TGTGCCATCAGGGGACTAGCGGTTGAGCAGTTCTTC. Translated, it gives CAIRGLAVEQFF.

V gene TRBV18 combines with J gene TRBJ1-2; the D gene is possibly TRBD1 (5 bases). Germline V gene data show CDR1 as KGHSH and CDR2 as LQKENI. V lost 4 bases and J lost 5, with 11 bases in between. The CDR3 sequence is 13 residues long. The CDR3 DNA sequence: TGTGCCAGCTCACTTACAGGAGGATATGGCTACACCTTC. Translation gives CASSLTGGYGYTF. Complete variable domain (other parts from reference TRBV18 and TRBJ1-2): NAGVMQNPRHLVRRRGQEARLRCSPMKGHSHVYWYRQLPEEGLKFMVYLQKENIIDESGMPKERFSAEFPKEGPSILRIQQVVRGDSAAYFCASSLTGGYGYTFGSGTRLTVV.

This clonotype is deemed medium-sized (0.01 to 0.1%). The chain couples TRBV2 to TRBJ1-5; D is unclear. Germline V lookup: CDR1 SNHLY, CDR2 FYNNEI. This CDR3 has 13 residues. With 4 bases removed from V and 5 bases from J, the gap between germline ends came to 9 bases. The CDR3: CASSVASDQPQHF. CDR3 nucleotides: TGTGCCAGCAGTGTTGCCTCTGATCAGCCCCAGCATTTT.

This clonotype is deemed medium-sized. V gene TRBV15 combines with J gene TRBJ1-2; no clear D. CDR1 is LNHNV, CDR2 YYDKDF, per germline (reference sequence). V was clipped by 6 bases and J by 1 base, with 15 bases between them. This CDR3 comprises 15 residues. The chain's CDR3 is CATRKDSAGNYGYTF. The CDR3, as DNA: TGTGCCACCAGGAAAGATTCTGCCGGTAACTATGGCTACACCTTC. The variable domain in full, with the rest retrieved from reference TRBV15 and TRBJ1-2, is DAMVIQNPRYQVTQFGKPVTLSCSQTLNHNVMYWYQQKSSQAPKLLFHYYDKDFNNEADTPDNFQSRRPNTSFCFLDIRSPGLGDTAMYLCATRKDSAGNYGYTFGSGTRLTVV.

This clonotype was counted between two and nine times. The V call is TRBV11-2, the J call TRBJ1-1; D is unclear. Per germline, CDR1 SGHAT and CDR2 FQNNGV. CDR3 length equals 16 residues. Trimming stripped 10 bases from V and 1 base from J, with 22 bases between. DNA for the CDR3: TGTGCCAAGGGCTACGGGGTTACAGTACAGAACACTGAAGCTTTCTTT. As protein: CAKGYGVTVQNTEAFF.

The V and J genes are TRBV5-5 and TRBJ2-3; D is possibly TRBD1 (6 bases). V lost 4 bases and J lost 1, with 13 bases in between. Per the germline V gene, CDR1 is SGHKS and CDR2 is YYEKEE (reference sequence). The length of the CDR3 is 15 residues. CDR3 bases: TGTGCCAGCAGCACCCAGGCAGGGGGCACAGATACGCAGTATTTT. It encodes CASSTQAGGTDTQYF.

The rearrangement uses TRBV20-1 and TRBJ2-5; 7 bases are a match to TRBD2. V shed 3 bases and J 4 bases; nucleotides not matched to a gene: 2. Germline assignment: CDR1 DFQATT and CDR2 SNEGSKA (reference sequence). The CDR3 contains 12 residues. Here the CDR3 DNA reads TGCAGTGCTAGTGGGAGGGCAGAGACCCAGTACTTC. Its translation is CSASGRAETQYF.

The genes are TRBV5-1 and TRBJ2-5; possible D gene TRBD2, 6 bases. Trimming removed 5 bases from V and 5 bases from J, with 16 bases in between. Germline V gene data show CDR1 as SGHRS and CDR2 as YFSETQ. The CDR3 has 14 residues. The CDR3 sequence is CASRDPGGWETQYF. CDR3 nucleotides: TGCGCCAGCAGAGACCCCGGGGGTTGGGAGACCCAGTACTTC.

CDR3 sequence: CASSEVGLGELFF. CDR3 DNA: TGTGCCAGCAGTGAGGTGGGGCTCGGGGAGCTGTTTTTT. The chain joins TRBV6-1 to TRBJ2-2, with D maybe TRBD1 (5 bases). The germline CDR1 and CDR2 sequences are MNHNS and SASEGT. Trimming left V 3 bases short and J 7 bases short, with 9 bases between. The CDR3 is made up of 13 amino acids.

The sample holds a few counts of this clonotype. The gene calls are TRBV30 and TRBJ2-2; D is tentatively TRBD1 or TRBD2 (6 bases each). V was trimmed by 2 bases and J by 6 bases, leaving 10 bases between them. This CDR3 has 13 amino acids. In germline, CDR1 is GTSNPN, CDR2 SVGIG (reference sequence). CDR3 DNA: TGTGCCTGGAGTCCCGGGGGCCCCGGGGAGCTGTTTTTT. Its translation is CAWSPGGPGELFF.

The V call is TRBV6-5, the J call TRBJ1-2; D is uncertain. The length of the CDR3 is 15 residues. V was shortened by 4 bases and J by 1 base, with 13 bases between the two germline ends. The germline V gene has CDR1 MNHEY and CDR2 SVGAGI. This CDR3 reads CASSLRARFNYGYTF. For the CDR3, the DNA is TGTGCCAGCAGTTTGAGAGCCCGTTTTAACTATGGCTACACCTTC.

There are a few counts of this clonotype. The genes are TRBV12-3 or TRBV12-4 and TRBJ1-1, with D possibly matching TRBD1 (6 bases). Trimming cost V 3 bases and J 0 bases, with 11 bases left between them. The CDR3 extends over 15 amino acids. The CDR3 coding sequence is TGTGCCAGCAGTTTTAGGGGGGGAATGAACACTGAAGCTTTCTTT. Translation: CASSFRGGMNTEAFF.